This T cell receptor beta chain stems from a study of preoperative IRX-2 immunotherapy in early breast cancer. Treatment defined: preoperative locoregional IRX-2 cytokine immunotherapy. Patients received preoperative, locoregional IRX-2 cytokine immunotherapy in a phase Ib study. Data came from immunoSEQ multiplex PCR; TCRdb stores just in-frame clones and leaves some out. This repertoire shows 28,000 or so clones, around 90% found once; its top ten account for around a tenth. The CDR3 spans 14 residues. V was cut by 3 bases and J by 9 bases, with 15 bases left in between. Germline CDR1 and CDR2: MNHEY and SMNVEV (reference sequence).

The chain joins TRBV27 to TRBJ1-5; D unresolved. This material was collected from a patient treated with IRX-2 immunotherapy. This TCR derives from a human donor with breast cancer. The CDR3 DNA follows: TGTGCCAGCAGTTTCCTTCGGCCAAATGGGCCCCAGCATTTT. It is translated as CASSFLRPNGPQHF.